One sample yielded the 3 T cell receptor beta chains listed below, sequenced in a study of CD8+CD57+ T cells in acquired aplastic anemia. All sequencing subjects had displayed CD8+CD57+ cell expansion on flow cytometry. The use of genomic DNA as template underpinned the TCR beta VDJ and CDR3 profiling. TCRdb re-called the reads with MiXCR, one entry per CDR3 protein. The sample includes roughly 160,000 distinct CDR3 sequences, 71% of them seen just once. The sample comprised sorted CD4+, CD8+, or CD8+CD57+ T cells (not recorded which) from PBMCs. All receptors come from a human donor with aplastic anemia.

V and J are TRBV7-9 and TRBJ2-1; 9 bases match TRBD1. The CDR3 is 15 residues long. V was pared by 4 bases and J by 6 bases, with 7 bases of the junction left unmatched. Looked up from germline, CDR1 is SEHNR and CDR2 is FQNEAQ (reference sequence). CDR3 sequence reads: CASSWGQGGGNEQFF. CDR3 bases: TGTGCCAGCAGCTGGGGACAGGGAGGAGGCAATGAGCAGTTCTTC.

This clonotype was recorded many times. This rearrangement joins TRBV24-1 to TRBJ2-2, with D possibly being TRBD1 (7 bases). CDR1 KGHDR and CDR2 SFDVKD come from the germline V gene. There are 22 residues in the CDR3. Trimming removed 0 bases from V and 6 bases from J, with 31 bases in between. Here the CDR3 reads CATSDLLEQGRLPLLRPGELFF. CDR3 nucleotide sequence: TGTGCCACCAGTGATTTGCTGGAACAGGGGAGGCTACCACTCTTGAGGCCCGGGGAGCTGTTTTTT.

This rearrangement joins TRBV24-1 to TRBJ2-1, with 9 bases fitting TRBD1. V was pared by 4 bases and J by 3 bases, with 6 bases of the junction left unmatched. This CDR3 contains 16 residues. CDR1 and CDR2 (germline): KGHDR, SFDVKD. The CDR3 region has the DNA TGTGCCACCAGTGACCAAGGACAGGGGAACTACAATGAGCAGTTCTTC. Its protein is CATSDQGQGNYNEQFF.